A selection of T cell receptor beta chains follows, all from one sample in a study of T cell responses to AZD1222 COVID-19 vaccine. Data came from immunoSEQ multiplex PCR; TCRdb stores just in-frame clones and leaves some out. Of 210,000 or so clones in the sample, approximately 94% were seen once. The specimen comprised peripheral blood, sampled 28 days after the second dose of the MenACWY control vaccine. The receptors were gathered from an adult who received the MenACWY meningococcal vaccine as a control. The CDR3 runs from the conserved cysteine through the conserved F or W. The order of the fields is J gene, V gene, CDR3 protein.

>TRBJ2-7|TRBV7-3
CASGGPGLASYEQYF
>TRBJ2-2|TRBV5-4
CASSLLGLASGELFF
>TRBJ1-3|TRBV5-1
CASSLGGRVEGNTIYF
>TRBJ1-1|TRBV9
CASSVAAGGQNTEAFF
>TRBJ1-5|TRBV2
CASSDEGNSNQPQHF
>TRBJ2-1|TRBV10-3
CAISEATIAGSYNEQFF
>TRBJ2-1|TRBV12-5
CASGLVLSGESNEQFF
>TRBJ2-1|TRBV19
CASSSPGLAFNEQFF
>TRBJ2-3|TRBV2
CASSWRGTDTQYF
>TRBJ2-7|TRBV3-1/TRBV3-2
CASSLSGGSYEQYF
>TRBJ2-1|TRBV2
CASNKEGSYNEQFF
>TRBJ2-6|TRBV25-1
CASSGASGANVLTF
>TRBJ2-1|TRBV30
CAWTSGTSGKYNEQFF
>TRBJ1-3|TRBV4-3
CASSPGQPGNTIYF
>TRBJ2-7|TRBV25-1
CASSAAATYEQYF
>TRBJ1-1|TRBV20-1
CSASGGGTEAFF
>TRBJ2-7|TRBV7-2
CASSLGLAISYEQYF
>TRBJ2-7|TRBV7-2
CASSSSGVKALYEQYF
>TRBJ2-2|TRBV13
CASSSRLATNTGELFF
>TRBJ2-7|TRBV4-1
CASSQVTTGTGPYEQYF
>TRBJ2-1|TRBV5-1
CASSLTSGGAFANEQFF
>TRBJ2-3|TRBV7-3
CASSSRSSGGAWPDTQYF
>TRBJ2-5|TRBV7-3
CASSLLGVPQETQYF
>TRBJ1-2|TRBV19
CASSPLGIYGYTF
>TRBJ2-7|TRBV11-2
CASSIASSGYEQYF
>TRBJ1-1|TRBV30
CAWSKQQNTEAFF
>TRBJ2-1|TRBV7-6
CASSLEGGFYNEQFF
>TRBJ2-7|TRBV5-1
CASSLDSGPGYEQYF
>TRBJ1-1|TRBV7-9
CASRTSSNTEAFF
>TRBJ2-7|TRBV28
CASSPYGTGGVEQYF
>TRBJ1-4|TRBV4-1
CASSRQEINEKLFF
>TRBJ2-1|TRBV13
CASSLSISGGNEQFF
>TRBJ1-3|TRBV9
CASSYGTANSGNTIYF
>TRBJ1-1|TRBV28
CASSPYFKQGLNTEAFF
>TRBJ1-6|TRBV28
CATVTAGKNSPLHF
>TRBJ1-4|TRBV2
CASQGSTNEKLFF
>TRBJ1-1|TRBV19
CASSIMRENTEAFF
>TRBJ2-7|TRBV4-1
CASSQESRLWSYEQYF
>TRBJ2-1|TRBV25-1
CASGAFYEQFF
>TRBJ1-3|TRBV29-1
CSALGQGAGNTIYF
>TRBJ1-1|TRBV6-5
CASSRDQGGRTEAFF
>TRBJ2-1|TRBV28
CASSQGGLAGPNEQFF